The present TCR beta chain was sequenced within a study of T cells after yellow fever vaccination. A process of 5'RACE template switching, which added a universal primer site and UMIs, was used to make TCR cDNA. TCRdb re-called the 5' RACE reads through MiXCR, storing one row per CDR3 protein. The sample has a few hundred thousand distinct CDR3 sequences, 8.7% seen once. Germline assignment: CDR1 KGHSH and CDR2 LQKENI. The length of the CDR3 is 14 residues. With 4 bases clipped from V and 5 bases from J, the junction kept 6 bases outside the gene matches. The V and J genes are TRBV18 and TRBJ1-2; 8 bases are a match to TRBD1. The clonotype originates from a man in his late teens or twenties who received the YFV17D yellow fever vaccine. Sequences were derived from CD4+ T cells sorted from PBMCs, sampled 5 days after the yellow fever booster vaccination. The CDR3 loop reads CASSQTGAGYGYTF. The CDR3 DNA reads as TGTGCCAGCTCACAGACAGGGGCAGGGTATGGCTACACCTTC.